Reported below is one T cell receptor beta chain. The antigen is unknown. The CDR3 contains 15 residues. Trimming took 2 bases from V and 0 from J, leaving 8 bases between them. Per germline, CDR1 MNHEY and CDR2 SMNVEV (reference sequence). One entry per CDR3 protein, called by TCRdb with MiXCR from the 5' RACE reads. The sample carries under 400,000 distinct CDR3 sequences, about an eighth recorded once. The data derive from a study of T cells after yellow fever vaccination. Looking at the study overall: The SMART-Seq v4 Ultra Low Input method served to prepare the low-cell-number fractions.

The study's findings and limits: Some clonotypes, a small share, were shared between CD4 and CD8 compartments. The booster saw the reappearance of most primary-vaccination clones (around 95% CD4, 80% to 90% CD8). Repertoires obtained by FACS sorting could include abundant clonotypes that entered as contaminants from the bulk population.

V and J are TRBV27 and TRBJ1-5; D unresolved. Sequenced here: CD4+ T cells sorted from PBMCs, sampled 15 days after the yellow fever booster vaccination. The receptor comes from a man aged 18-30 years who received the YFV17D yellow fever vaccine. The CDR3 region is CASSLGWASNQPQHF. CDR3 in DNA: TGTGCCAGCAGTTTAGGATGGGCTAGCAATCAGCCCCAGCATTTT.